This section outlines one T cell receptor beta chain sequence together with its context. The antigen remains undetermined. The method was immunoSEQ multiplex PCR; TCRdb's version includes in-frame clones alone and lacks a portion of them. The table records about 2 million clones, 90% to 95% of them present only once. The data stem from a study of shared clonotypes between healthy human individuals. Points from the study as a whole: A reduction in generation probabilities was seen for non-shared clonotypes relative to those shared by all four donors. With few donors, the genetic and exposure-history diversity represented was limited. Researchers sampled only blood; tissue repertoires likely differ.

CDR1 and CDR2 (germline): SGHVS, FNYEAQ. The CDR3 is made up of 16 amino acids. V lost 0 bases, J lost 4 bases, and 14 bases lay in between. Donors included only healthy HIV-negative adults lacking recent acute infections or vaccinations. V is TRBV7-6 and J is TRBJ2-3; the D gene is possibly TRBD2 (6 bases). This clonotype was obtained from a man in his late teens or twenties in good health. Specimen: naive CD4+ T cells sorted from blood. Subset of the sample: CD45RA+ positively selected. CDR3 in amino acids: CASSLAGTLSSDTQYF. CDR3 in DNA: TGTGCCAGCAGCTTAGCGGGGACTCTCTCTTCAGATACGCAGTATTTT.